This is a list of T cell receptor beta chains from one sample in a study of blood T cell repertoires in COVID-19. The method was immunoSEQ multiplex PCR; TCRdb's version includes in-frame clones alone and lacks a portion of them. In the table there are tens of thousands of clones, about nine tenths of which are singletons. Sequencing used peripheral blood. The source of these receptors is a woman aged 70 to 79 with active COVID-19. Both conserved end residues are part of each CDR3. The D gene is left open where the match is weak. Where a row states a size, it is once, few, many or the class of an expanded clone; other rows omit it.

J gene: TRBJ2-5
V gene: TRBV5-1
D gene: .
clone size: .
CDR3 DNA: TGCGCCAGCAGCTTCTCCTTAGTTGTGGAGACCCAGTACTTC
CDR3 protein: CASSFSLVVETQYF

J gene: TRBJ2-3
V gene: TRBV20-1
D gene: .
clone size: .
CDR3 DNA: TGCAGTGCTAGTGGCGCAAACACAGATACGCAGTATTTT
CDR3 protein: CSASGANTDTQYF

J gene: TRBJ1-2
V gene: TRBV5-4
D gene: TRBD1
clone size: .
CDR3 DNA: TGTGCCAGCAGCTCCGCAGGGGGCTTTGGCTACACCTTC
CDR3 protein: CASSSAGGFGYTF

J gene: TRBJ2-1
V gene: TRBV29-1
D gene: TRBD2
clone size: .
CDR3 DNA: TGCAGCGTTCTTACTAGCGCGGGGGGGGCCAATGAGCAGTTCTTC
CDR3 protein: CSVLTSAGGANEQFF

J gene: TRBJ1-2
V gene: TRBV27
D gene: .
clone size: .
CDR3 DNA: TGTGCCAGCAGTTTTCGAGCTAACTATGGCTACACCTTC
CDR3 protein: CASSFRANYGYTF

J gene: TRBJ2-7
V gene: TRBV3-1/TRBV3-2
D gene: TRBD2
clone size: .
CDR3 DNA: TGTGCCAGCAGCCAAGACCCCAGCGGGAGAGGGGACGAGCAGTACTTC
CDR3 protein: CASSQDPSGRGDEQYF

J gene: TRBJ2-5
V gene: TRBV19
D gene: TRBD2
clone size: once
CDR3 DNA: TGTGCCAGTAGTACTCATACTAGCGGGAGTCGCCAAGAGACCCAGTACTTC
CDR3 protein: CASSTHTSGSRQETQYF

J gene: TRBJ2-1
V gene: TRBV7-3
D gene: TRBD2
clone size: .
CDR3 DNA: TGTGCCAGCAGCTTAACAGCTAGCGGGAGTGTTGAGCAGTTCTTC
CDR3 protein: CASSLTASGSVEQFF

J gene: TRBJ2-1
V gene: TRBV19
D gene: .
clone size: .
CDR3 DNA: TGTGCCAGTAGTATTGGGGGCTGGGGTACCAATGAGCAGTTCTTC
CDR3 protein: CASSIGGWGTNEQFF

J gene: TRBJ2-2
V gene: TRBV9
D gene: .
clone size: .
CDR3 DNA: TGTGCCAGCCAGCGAACAGGGACCACCGGGGAGCTGTTTTTT
CDR3 protein: CASQRTGTTGELFF